The 23 T cell receptor beta chains reported below all come from one sample, sequenced in a study of cytomegalovirus exposure and HLA in healthy donors. The PCR used 60 Vbeta and 13 Jbeta primers. Only in-frame clones appear in the TCRdb table, and some are missing; sequencing was by immunoSEQ multiplex PCR. The table has 100,000 or so clones, about 80% seen once. Sequenced material: PBMCs. These receptors came from a man aged 40-49 years in good health and CMV-seronegative.

The genes are TRBV2 and TRBJ1-2, with D unclear. CDR1 and CDR2 (germline): SNHLY, FYNNEI. The CDR3 length is 11 residues. V was pared by 8 bases and J by 8 bases, with 12 bases between. In DNA, the CDR3 is TGTGCCAGCGGGTCAGGCCTGGGCTACACCTTC. Translated, it gives CASGSGLGYTF.

This clone has a single count. The limits of the CDR3 on the DNA are not certain, so only TCRdb's listed CDR3 is given. The rearrangement links TRBV6-1 to TRBJ1-2; the table's D gene call, TRBD1, was not cross checked with the DNA. CDR1 and CDR2 from the germline V gene are MNHNS and SASEGT. Both ends counted, the CDR3 spans 13 residues. The CDR3 sequence: CASRTPFGQGYTF.

This clone has a single count. The germline gene is not matched at one end of the junction; a read error may be the cause. The chain uses TRBV30 and TRBJ1-5; D uncertain. The germline gives CDR1 GTSNPN, CDR2 SVGIG (reference sequence). The CDR3 totals 13 residues. CDR3 DNA sequence: TGTGACTGGAGTGCAGTTAGCAATCAGCCCCAGCATTTT. This codes for CDWSAVSNQPQHF.

The chain recombines TRBV12-1 with TRBJ2-7; the table assigns TRBD2, which was not confirmed against the DNA. TRBV12-1 is classified as a pseudogene. The CDR3 covers 14 residues. The CDR3 coding sequence is TGTGCCAGCAGCTTTTTTTACCCAGACTACGAGCAGTACGTC. Translated, it gives CASSFFYPDYEQYV.

This chain links TRBV29-1 with TRBJ1-3; no firm D call. The V end lost 7 bases, the J end lost 5 bases, and 9 bases lay between the germline ends. This CDR3 is 11 amino acids long. Germline V lookup: CDR1 SQVTM, CDR2 ANQGSEA. CDR3 sequence reads: CSGWARNTIYF. The CDR3 bases are TGCAGCGGGTGGGCCCGAAACACCATATATTTT.

The chain joins TRBV2 to TRBJ2-3; D gene uncertain. Trimming removed 6 bases at V and 10 bases at J, with 14 bases between. The CDR3 totals 12 residues. The V gene's germline CDR1 is SNHLY and CDR2 FYNNEI. The CDR3 sequence: CASRPLALAQYF. The CDR3 DNA reads TGTGCCAGCAGGCCCCTGGCTCTCGCGCAGTATTTT.

This sequence joins TRBV9 and TRBJ2-5; TRBD2 might be the D (7 bases). The CDR3 contains 13 residues. CDR1 SGDLS and CDR2 YYNGEE come from the germline V gene. The V and J ends lost 0 bases and 5 bases respectively, with 8 bases between them. Here the CDR3 DNA reads TGTGCCAGCAGCGTAGCGGGGGGCGAGACCCAGTACTTC. Its translation is CASSVAGGETQYF. Looking up the rest from reference TRBV9 and TRBJ2-5 gives the full variable domain: DSGVTQTPKHLITATGQRVTLRCSPRSGDLSVYWYQQSLDQGLQFLIQYYNGEERAKGNILERFSAQQFPDLHSELNLSSLELGDSALYFCASSVAGGETQYFGPGTRLLVL.

A few counts support this clone. The chain couples TRBV6-1 to TRBJ2-3, with a possible D match to TRBD1 (6 bases). Germline V gives CDR1 MNHNS, CDR2 SASEGT. The CDR3 contains 15 residues. Trimming removed 8 bases from V and 1 base from J, with 16 bases in between. CDR3 in DNA: TGTGCCAGCTGTTCTCAGCAGGGGCGCACAGATACGCAGTATTTT. Encoded protein: CASCSQQGRTDTQYF.

The CDR3 coding sequence is TGCGCCAGCAGCCGAGGGAGCGGGGGGGCCGAAGATACGCAGTATTTT. Encoded protein: CASSRGSGGAEDTQYF. The chain combines TRBV4-1 with TRBJ2-3; 10 positions agree with TRBD2. Germline V gene data show CDR1 as MGHRA and CDR2 as YSYEKL. With V trimmed by 4 bases and J by 5 bases, 9 bases remained unmatched. This CDR3 region has 16 residues.

In DNA form, the CDR3 reads TGTGCCAGCAGAATACAGAGAGATAGCAATCAGCCCCAGCATTTT. Its protein product is CASRIQRDSNQPQHF. J is TRBJ1-5 and V is TRBV6-5; D not certain. This CDR3 comprises 15 residues. From germline, CDR1 is MNHEY and CDR2 SVGAGI. V lost 6 bases to trimming and J lost 0 bases, with 12 bases between them.

This clone was detected once. The chain joins TRBV5-4 to TRBJ1-2, with D unresolved. The CDR3 covers 15 residues. Germline V CDR1 and CDR2: SGHNT, YYREEE (reference sequence). V lost 0 bases and J 0 bases, leaving 9 bases between the germline ends. Written as DNA, the CDR3 is TGTGCCAGCAGCTTGGGGACGGGAGCTAACTATGGCTACACCTTC. Translation: CASSLGTGANYGYTF.

This clone was counted a single time. The J gene is TRBJ1-2, the V gene TRBV11-2; 7 nucleotides line up with TRBD1. Germline CDR1 reads SGHAT; CDR2 reads FQNNGV. With 1 base clipped from V and 8 bases from J, the junction kept 10 bases outside the gene matches. The CDR3 loop spans 15 amino acids. The CDR3 nucleotides are TGTGCCAGCAGCTTAGCCCAGGGGGGAGTAAGCGGCTACACCTTC. It codes for CASSLAQGGVSGYTF.

The gene calls are TRBV5-5 and TRBJ2-2; D may be TRBD2 (5 bases). Trimming took 2 bases from V and 2 from J, leaving 16 bases between them. The CDR3 is made up of 17 amino acids. Germline V gene lookup returns CDR1 SGHKS and CDR2 YYEKEE (reference sequence). As DNA, the CDR3 is TGTGCCAGCAGCTTCCAGGTCGCGGGTACTAACACCGGGGAGCTGTTTTTT. It yields the protein CASSFQVAGTNTGELFF.

The chain has TRBV29-1 and TRBJ2-7; 7 bases map to TRBD1. V gave up 6 bases and J gave up 1 base; unmatched junction bases: 3. In germline, CDR1 is SQVTM, CDR2 ANQGSEA. The CDR3 length is 12 residues. The CDR3 is CSVKQGSYEQYF. The CDR3, as DNA: TGCAGCGTAAAACAGGGGTCCTACGAGCAGTACTTC.

This chain uses TRBV18 with TRBJ1-2; 8 bases are a match to TRBD1. Trimming cost V 5 bases and J 4 bases; bases outside gene matches: 9. Per germline, CDR1 KGHSH and CDR2 LQKENI. The CDR3 sequence is 15 residues long. The CDR3 DNA sequence: TGTGCCAGCTCAACAGCAGCAGGGGGCGGCTATGGCTACACCTTC. Protein sequence: CASSTAAGGGYGYTF. Variable domain in full (rest from reference TRBV18 and TRBJ1-2): NAGVMQNPRHLVRRRGQEARLRCSPMKGHSHVYWYRQLPEEGLKFMVYLQKENIIDESGMPKERFSAEFPKEGPSILRIQQVVRGDSAAYFCASSTAAGGGYGYTFGSGTRLTVV.

The CDR3 sequence: CASSRDNPLLNTEAFF. The CDR3 nucleotides are TGTGCCAGCAGCCGGGACAATCCCCTGTTGAACACTGAAGCTTTCTTT. V usage is TRBV2 and J usage is TRBJ1-1, with a weak D call TRBD1 (6 bases). V shed 6 bases and J shed 0 bases, with 17 bases lying between them. The CDR3 has 16 residues. Germline assignment: CDR1 SNHLY and CDR2 FYNNEI.

The chain combines TRBV6-5 with TRBJ2-3; D remains unclear. Germline-derived CDR1 and CDR2 are MNHEY and SVGAGI. The length of the CDR3 is 13 residues. V was shortened by 6 bases and J by 11 bases, with 18 bases between the two germline ends. The CDR3 DNA follows: TGTGCCAGCAGCGCCCCCGGTAGCCTCGAGCAGTATTTT. Its protein product is CASSAPGSLEQYF.

The V and J genes are TRBV28 and TRBJ1-4; 7 nucleotides align to TRBD1. The V gene end was trimmed by 5 bases and the J gene end by 1 base; junction bases not matched to a gene: 7. Looked up from germline, CDR1 is MDHEN and CDR2 is SYDVKM. This CDR3 comprises 16 residues. CDR3 sequence (DNA): TGTGCCAGCAGTACCCCAGGGGGGCGAACTAATGAAAAACTGTTTTTT. Protein product: CASSTPGGRTNEKLFF.

The chain joins TRBV19 to TRBJ2-5, with D uncertain. CDR1 and CDR2 from the germline V gene are LNHDA and SQIVND (reference sequence). V lost 0 bases to trimming and J lost 5 bases, with 10 bases between them. The CDR3 consists of 14 residues. The CDR3 DNA is TGTGCCAGTAGTATAGACCCTAGTGGGGAGACCCAGTACTTC. Its protein is CASSIDPSGETQYF.

The CDR3 sequence is CASSLVGAGSDTGELFF. CDR3 bases: TGCGCCAGCAGCTTGGTGGGGGCAGGGTCGGACACCGGGGAGCTGTTTTTT. V gene TRBV5-1 combines with J gene TRBJ2-2; the D gene is possibly TRBD1 (6 bases). CDR3 length equals 17 residues. V was shortened by 0 bases and J by 3 bases, with 15 bases between the two germline ends. Germline V gene data show CDR1 as SGHRS and CDR2 as YFSETQ.

The V and J genes are TRBV5-1 and TRBJ2-5, with 7 bases identical to TRBD1. Germline V gene data show CDR1 as SGHRS and CDR2 as YFSETQ. The CDR3 extends over 15 amino acids. The V gene end was trimmed by 0 bases and the J gene end by 5 bases; junction bases not matched to a gene: 7. In nucleotides, the CDR3 is TGCGCCAGCAGCTTGGTAGGGGGCAAGGGGGAGACCCAGTACTTC. Protein: CASSLVGGKGETQYF.

V and J are TRBV7-9 and TRBJ1-4; the match to TRBD1 covers 7 bases. Germline-derived CDR1 and CDR2 are SEHNR and FQNEAQ (reference sequence). This CDR3 comprises 15 residues. With V trimmed by 1 base and J by 4 bases, 3 bases remained unmatched. CDR3 sequence reads: CASSLGDRDNEKLFF. Written as DNA, the CDR3 is TGTGCCAGCAGCTTAGGAGACAGGGATAATGAAAAACTGTTTTTT.

In this sample, this clone turned up once. Given the absence of the conserved phenylalanine or tryptophan at the CDR3 end, a read error is likely. This rearrangement joins TRBV6-1 to TRBJ2-3; 11 nucleotides align to TRBD1. Looked up from germline, CDR1 is MNHNS and CDR2 is SASEGT. V gave up 10 bases and J gave up 4 bases; unmatched junction bases: 4. The CDR3 length is 13 residues. CDR3 sequence (DNA): TGTGCCATTAGGACAGGGGGCCCAGATACGCAGTATTCT. Its protein is CAIRTGGPDTQYS.